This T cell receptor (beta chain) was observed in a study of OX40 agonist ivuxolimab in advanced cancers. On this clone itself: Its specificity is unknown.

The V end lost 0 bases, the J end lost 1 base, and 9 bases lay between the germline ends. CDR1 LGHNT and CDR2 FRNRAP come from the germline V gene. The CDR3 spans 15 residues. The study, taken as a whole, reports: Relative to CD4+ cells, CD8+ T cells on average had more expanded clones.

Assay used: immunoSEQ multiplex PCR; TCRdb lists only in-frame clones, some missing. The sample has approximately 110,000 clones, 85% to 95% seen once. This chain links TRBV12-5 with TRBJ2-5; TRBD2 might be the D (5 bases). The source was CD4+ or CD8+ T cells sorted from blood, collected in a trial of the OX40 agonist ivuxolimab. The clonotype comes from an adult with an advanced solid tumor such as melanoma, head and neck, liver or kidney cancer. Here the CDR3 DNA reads TGTGCTAGTGGTTTGGTCGGGATGACCCAAGAGACCCAGTACTTC. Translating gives CASGLVGMTQETQYF.